The 23 T cell receptor beta chains reported below all come from one sample, sequenced in a study of identical twins. Via MiXCR, TCRdb re-called the 5' RACE reads, giving one row per CDR3 protein. The sample includes about 1.7 million distinct CDR3 sequences, under 35% of them seen just once. The sample comprised cord blood. The receptors were gathered from a newborn girl in good health.

This clonotype was seen many times. This chain uses TRBV4-2 with TRBJ2-4; perhaps TRBD2 as D (6 bases). Trimming shortened V by 4 bases and J by 0 bases, and 13 bases separated the two germline ends. Germline assignment: CDR1 LGHNA and CDR2 YNFKEQ. This CDR3 is built from 16 residues. CDR3 sequence: CASSLNWGLAKNIQYF. The CDR3 bases are TGTGCCAGCAGCCTCAATTGGGGACTAGCCAAAAACATTCAGTACTTC.

The chain recombines TRBV24-1 with TRBJ2-2; D call uncertain. The ends were cut back, 3 bases at V and 0 bases at J, with 7 bases in the middle. The CDR3 loop spans 15 amino acids. Per the germline V gene, CDR1 is KGHDR and CDR2 is SFDVKD. The CDR3 loop is CATSDIKTNTGELFF. In DNA form, the CDR3 reads TGTGCCACCAGTGATATAAAGACGAACACCGGGGAGCTGTTTTTT.

This clonotype was recorded many times. The gene calls are TRBV24-1 and TRBJ2-3, with 9 bases that match TRBD2. CDR1 is KGHDR and CDR2 is SFDVKD in the germline V gene. The CDR3 loop spans 17 amino acids. J was trimmed by 2 bases and V by 3 bases; bases with no gene match: 8. The CDR3 bases are TGTGCCACCAGTGATCTAGCGGGACCACGGGACACAGATACGCAGTATTTT. Translating it yields CATSDLAGPRDTDTQYF.

The chain joins TRBV28 to TRBJ2-3; D may be TRBD2 (5 bases). Between the trimmed V and J ends, which lost 4 bases and 0 bases, there was a span of 11 bases. The CDR3 totals 15 residues. Germline CDR1 MDHEN, CDR2 SYDVKM. CDR3 sequence (DNA): TGTGCCAGCAGTTCCCCTAGCCTGAGCACAGATACGCAGTATTTT. Translated, it gives CASSSPSLSTDTQYF.

This chain uses TRBV27 with TRBJ1-6; 7 bases fit TRBD1. CDR1 is MNHEY, CDR2 SMNVEV, per germline (reference sequence). V lost 3 bases, J lost 6 bases, and 2 bases stayed unmatched. This CDR3 contains 14 residues. The CDR3 DNA reads TGTGCCAGCAGTTTCACAGGGGTTAATTCACCCCTCCACTTT. This translates into CASSFTGVNSPLHF.

The genes are TRBV19 and TRBJ1-1, with D possibly being TRBD1 (5 bases). The V and J ends lost 1 base and 9 bases respectively, with 9 bases between them. In germline, CDR1 is LNHDA, CDR2 SQIVND (reference sequence). There are 12 residues in the CDR3. The CDR3 sequence is CASSIATGQAFF. Here the CDR3 DNA reads TGTGCCAGTAGTATAGCTACAGGCCAAGCTTTCTTT.

V and J are TRBV14 and TRBJ1-1; 7 nucleotides line up with TRBD1. The CDR3 contains 15 residues. V lost 4 bases, J lost 1 base, and 6 bases stayed unmatched. Germline V lookup: CDR1 SGHDN, CDR2 FVKESK. This CDR3 reads CASSPLRQGNTEAFF. CDR3 coding DNA: TGTGCCAGCAGCCCGCTGAGACAGGGGAACACTGAAGCTTTCTTT.

The genes are TRBV19 and TRBJ2-4, with D hard to call. CDR3 length: 15 residues. The V end was cut by 3 bases, the J end by 1 base, with 10 bases between. Germline CDR1 and CDR2: LNHDA and SQIVND (reference sequence). The CDR3 DNA follows: TGTGCCAGTAGTATCGGAGCCAGGGCCAAAAACATTCAGTACTTC. It yields the protein CASSIGARAKNIQYF.

This clonotype was observed a few times. This rearrangement joins TRBV10-1 to TRBJ2-3; TRBD1 matches at 7 bases. This CDR3 comprises 15 residues. The V gene's germline CDR1 is WNHNN and CDR2 SYGVQD (reference sequence). The ends lost 3 bases at V and 4 bases at J; junction bases unmatched: 7. CDR3 in DNA: TGCGCCAGCAGTGAATCACCCACAGGGGCAGATACGCAGTATTTT. This translates into CASSESPTGADTQYF.

This chain connects TRBV2 to TRBJ2-4; D assignment may be TRBD1 or TRBD2 (5 bases each). Trimming pared 2 bases from V and 13 bases from J, leaving 21 bases between. The CDR3 spans 15 residues. Germline CDR1 and CDR2: SNHLY and FYNNEI. Here the CDR3 reads CASSETRGWLRGQYF. CDR3 nucleotides: TGTGCCAGCAGTGAAACCCGGGGCTGGCTACGAGGGCAGTACTTC.

The chain recombines TRBV21-1 with TRBJ2-3; no check of the table's D call, TRBD2, against the DNA was made. TRBV21-1 constitutes a pseudogene. The CDR3 runs 20 residues. The CDR3 loop reads CASSKAESLRDYTDLDTQYF. The CDR3 DNA is TGTGCCAGCAGCAAAGCGGAGTCCCTCCGGGACTACACGGACCTAGATACGCAGTATTTT.

The chain joins TRBV3-1 to TRBJ1-2, with D tentatively TRBD1 (5 bases). Trimming shortened V by 1 base and J by 6 bases, and 9 bases separated the two germline ends. The germline V gene encodes CDR1 LGHDT and CDR2 YNNKEL (reference sequence). This CDR3 spans 13 amino acids. The CDR3 region is CASSQAGGDGYTF. CDR3 in DNA: TGTGCCAGCAGCCAAGCGGGGGGGGATGGCTACACCTTC. Full variable domain (remainder filled in from reference TRBV3-1 and TRBJ1-2): DTAVSQTPKYLVTQMGNDKSIKCEQNLGHDTMYWYKQDSKKFLKIMFSYNNKELIINETVPNRFSPKSPDKAHLNLHINSLELGDSAVYFCASSQAGGDGYTFGSGTRLTVV.

The chain uses TRBV5-1 and TRBJ2-1; TRBD2 matches at 11 bases. The V gene end was trimmed by 1 base and the J gene end by 7 bases; junction bases not matched to a gene: 7. Germline V gene lookup returns CDR1 SGHRS and CDR2 YFSETQ. This CDR3 has 16 amino acids. The CDR3 reads CASSLWRLAGQNEQFF. CDR3 DNA: TGCGCCAGCAGCTTGTGGCGACTAGCGGGGCAGAATGAGCAGTTCTTC. Supplemented by reference TRBV5-1 and TRBJ2-1, the full variable domain reads KAGVTQTPRYLIKTRGQQVTLSCSPISGHRSVSWYQQTPGQGLQFLFEYFSETQRNKGNFPGRFSGRQFSNSRSEMNVSTLELGDSALYLCASSLWRLAGQNEQFFGPGTRLTVL.

On this clonotype: One end of the junction fails to match germline, which may point to a read error. J is TRBJ2-6 and V is TRBV5-1; either TRBD1 or TRBD2 may supply D (5 bases each). This CDR3 is built from 17 residues. Germline V gene data show CDR1 as SGHRS and CDR2 as YFSETQ. This chain's CDR3 is CASSLGTFPTGANVLTF. The CDR3 DNA sequence: TGCGCCAGCAGCTTGGGGACTTTTCCCACTGGGGCCAACGTCTTGACTTTC.

Only one count was recorded for this clonotype. A much larger clone lies one base from this, so it may be a read error. V gene TRBV4-1 combines with J gene TRBJ2-7; TRBD1 matches 7 bases. The end of the DNA is better explained by TRBJ2-4, so the J call may be wrong. This CDR3 has 14 residues. Germline CDR1 MGHRA, CDR2 YSYEKL. CDR3 amino acids: CASSRDHRGDIQYF. The CDR3 coding sequence is TGCGCCAGCAGCCGAGACCACAGGGGAGACATTCAGTACTTC.

This clonotype was counted only a few times. The J gene is TRBJ1-4, the V gene TRBV18; D gene unclear. CDR1 and CDR2 from the germline V gene are KGHSH and LQKENI. CDR3 length equals 15 residues. V lost 3 bases and J lost 5, with 13 bases in between. The CDR3 region is CASSPRAGVNEKLFF. CDR3 DNA sequence: TGTGCCAGCTCACCCCGGGCAGGAGTAAATGAAAAACTGTTTTTT.

A word on this clonotype: At one end, the junction sequence differs from germline, possibly due to a read error. CDR3 in amino acids: CRARSGNQPQHF. CDR3 bases: TGCAGAGCTAGATCAGGCAATCAGCCCCAGCATTTT. The rearrangement uses TRBV20-1 and TRBJ1-5; D unresolved. Per the germline V gene, CDR1 is DFQATT and CDR2 is SNEGSKA (reference sequence). The CDR3 is 12 amino acids.

This chain joins TRBV7-8 and TRBJ2-5; possible D gene TRBD2, 5 bases. The J call is doubtful: the DNA matches TRBJ2-7 better. CDR1 and CDR2 (germline): SGHVS, FQNEAQ. The CDR3 has 15 amino acids. Here the CDR3 reads CASSLASGIMSEQYF. In DNA, the CDR3 is TGTGCCAGCAGCTTAGCATCCGGGATTATGAGCGAGCAGTACTTC.

CDR3 sequence (DNA): TGTGCCAGCAGGGCCGGGACAGGCGGCGGGAACACTGAAGCTTTCTTT. It translates to CASRAGTGGGNTEAFF. This chain joins TRBV6-5 and TRBJ1-1; 8 bases are a match to TRBD1. Germline V lookup: CDR1 MNHEY, CDR2 SVGAGI. CDR3 length: 16 amino acids. Trimming took 6 bases from V and 1 from J; bases not matched to a gene: 10.

This sequence joins TRBV6-7 and TRBJ1-4; tentative D call: TRBD1 (5 bases). TRBV6-7 is annotated as an ORF whose role is uncertain. The CDR3 runs to 13 residues. V was cut by 7 bases and J by 8 bases, with 14 bases left in between. For the CDR3, the DNA is TGTGCCAGCAAGAAGCCCTACAGGGAAAAACTGTTTTTT. It encodes CASKKPYREKLFF.

Remarks on this clonotype: Given the absence of the conserved phenylalanine or tryptophan at the CDR3 end, a read error is likely. The chain employs TRBV29-1 and TRBJ2-1; 9 bases align to TRBD2. The germline V gene encodes CDR1 SQVTM and CDR2 ANQGSEA. The CDR3 runs to 13 residues. The trim removed 5 bases at V and 8 bases at J, leaving 7 bases unmatched. The CDR3 bases are TGCAGCGTTTCCAAGCGGGGGGAGTATGAGCAGTTCTTA. Translating gives CSVSKRGEYEQFL.

The rearrangement uses TRBV10-3 and TRBJ2-5; D remains ambiguous. The CDR3 consists of 12 residues. Trimming stripped 5 bases from V and 5 bases from J, with 9 bases between. The germline V gene has CDR1 ENHRY and CDR2 SYGVKD. The chain's CDR3 is CAISPLGETQYF. CDR3 coding DNA: TGTGCCATCAGTCCCTTAGGGGAGACCCAGTACTTC.

This clonotype was seen only a few times. This sequence joins TRBV7-2 and TRBJ1-1; tentatively, D is TRBD1 (6 bases). Germline V gene lookup returns CDR1 SGHTA and CDR2 FQGNSA. V lost 1 base to trimming and J lost 0 bases, with 18 bases between them. The CDR3 loop spans 18 amino acids. CDR3 residues: CASSLVFGGGSLNTEAFF. The CDR3 nucleotides are TGTGCCAGCAGCTTAGTTTTCGGAGGGGGGAGTCTGAACACTGAAGCTTTCTTT.